Listed here is a single TCR beta chain. No antigen is known for it. These data originate in a study of T cells in Graves' hyperthyroidism and ophthalmopathy. Diagnostic assessment was based on clinical symptoms, serum thyroxine and TRAb, thyroid ultrasound and orbital computed tomography. Out of approximately 10 ml of fresh peripheral blood came the PBMCs. Amplification of TCR beta CDR3 regions was performed using RNA transcripts as template. HTBI primers were used for first-round RT-PCR of the TCR CDR3. TCRdb ran MiXCR on the multiplex PCR reads and lists one entry per CDR3 protein. The table records hundreds of thousands of distinct CDR3 sequences, roughly an eighth of them present only once. Regarding the study as a whole: In blood, most of the thyroid clonotypes expanded above 0.001 were also present.

The clonotype originates from a woman aged 40 to 50 with Graves' ophthalmopathy. Source material: blood.

The CDR3 sequence is CASRESGTFTDTQYF. CDR3 DNA: TGTGCCAGCAGGGAATCAGGGACCTTCACAGATACGCAGTATTTT. The chain is built from TRBV6-2 or TRBV6-3 and TRBJ2-3; TRBD1 or TRBD2 may be the D gene (5 bases each). The V end lost 6 bases, the J end lost 2 bases, and 15 bases lay between the germline ends. This CDR3 has 15 amino acids. From germline, CDR1 is MNHEY and CDR2 SVGEGT.